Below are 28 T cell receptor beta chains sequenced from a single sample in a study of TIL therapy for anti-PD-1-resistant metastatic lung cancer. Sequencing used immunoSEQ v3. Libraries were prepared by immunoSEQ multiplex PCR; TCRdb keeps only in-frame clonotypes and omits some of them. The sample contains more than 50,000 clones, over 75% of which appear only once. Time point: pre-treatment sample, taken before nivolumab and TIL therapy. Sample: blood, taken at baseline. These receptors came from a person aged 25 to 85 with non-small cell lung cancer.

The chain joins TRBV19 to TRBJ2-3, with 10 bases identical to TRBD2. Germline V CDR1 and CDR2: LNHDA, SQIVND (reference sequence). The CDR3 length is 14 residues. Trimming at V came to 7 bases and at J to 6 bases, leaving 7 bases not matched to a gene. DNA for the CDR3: TGTGCCAGTAACTCTAGAGCGGGGGGGGATACGCAGTATTTT. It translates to CASNSRAGGDTQYF.

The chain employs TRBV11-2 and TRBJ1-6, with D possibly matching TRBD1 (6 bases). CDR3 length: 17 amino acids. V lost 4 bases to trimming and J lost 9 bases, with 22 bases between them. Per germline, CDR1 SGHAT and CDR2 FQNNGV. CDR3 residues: CASSSTRQVPPFSPLHF. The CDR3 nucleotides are TGTGCCAGCAGCTCCACCAGACAGGTTCCACCTTTTTCACCCCTCCACTTT.

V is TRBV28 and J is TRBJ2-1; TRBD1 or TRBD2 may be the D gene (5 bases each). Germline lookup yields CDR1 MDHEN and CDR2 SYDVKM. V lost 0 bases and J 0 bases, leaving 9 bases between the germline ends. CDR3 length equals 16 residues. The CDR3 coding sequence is TGTGCCAGCAGTTTATGGGGACGAAGCTCCTACAATGAGCAGTTCTTC. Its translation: CASSLWGRSSYNEQFF.

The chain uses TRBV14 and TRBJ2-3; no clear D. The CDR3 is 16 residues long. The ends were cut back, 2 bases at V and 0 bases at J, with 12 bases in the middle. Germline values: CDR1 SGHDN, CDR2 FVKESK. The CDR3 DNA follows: TGTGCCAGCAGCCAAATGTTCACATTTAGCACAGATACGCAGTATTTT. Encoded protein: CASSQMFTFSTDTQYF.

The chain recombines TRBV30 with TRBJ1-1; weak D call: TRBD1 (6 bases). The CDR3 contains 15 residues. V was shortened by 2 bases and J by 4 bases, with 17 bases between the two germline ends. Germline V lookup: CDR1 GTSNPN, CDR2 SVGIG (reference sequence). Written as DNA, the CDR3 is TGTGCCTGGAGTTGGGGGGGGCAGCCGGCCACTGAAGCTTTCTTT. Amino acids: CAWSWGGQPATEAFF.

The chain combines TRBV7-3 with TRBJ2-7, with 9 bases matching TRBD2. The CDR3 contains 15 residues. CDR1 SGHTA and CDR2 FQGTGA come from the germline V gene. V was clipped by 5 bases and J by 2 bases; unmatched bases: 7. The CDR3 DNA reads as TGTGCCAGCAGCCGTCAGGCGGGAGGGCCCTACGAGCAGTACTTC. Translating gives CASSRQAGGPYEQYF.

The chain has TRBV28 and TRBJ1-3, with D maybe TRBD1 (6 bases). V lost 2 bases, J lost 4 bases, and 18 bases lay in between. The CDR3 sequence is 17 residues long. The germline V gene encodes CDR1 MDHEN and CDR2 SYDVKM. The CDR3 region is CASSLRAGVGRGNTIYF. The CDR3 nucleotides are TGTGCCAGCAGTTTACGGGCAGGGGTTGGAAGAGGAAACACCATATATTTT. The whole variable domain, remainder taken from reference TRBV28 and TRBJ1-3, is DVKVTQSSRYLVKRTGEKVFLECVQDMDHENMFWYRQDPGLGLRLIYFSYDVKMKEKGDIPEGYSVSREKKERFSLILESASTNQTSMYLCASSLRAGVGRGNTIYFGEGSWLTVV.

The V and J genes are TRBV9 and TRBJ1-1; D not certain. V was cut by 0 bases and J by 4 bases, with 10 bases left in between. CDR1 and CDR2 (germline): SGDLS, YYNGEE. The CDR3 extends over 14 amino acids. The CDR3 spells CASSVGKGSTEAFF. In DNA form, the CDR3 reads TGTGCCAGCAGCGTAGGAAAGGGAAGCACTGAAGCTTTCTTT.

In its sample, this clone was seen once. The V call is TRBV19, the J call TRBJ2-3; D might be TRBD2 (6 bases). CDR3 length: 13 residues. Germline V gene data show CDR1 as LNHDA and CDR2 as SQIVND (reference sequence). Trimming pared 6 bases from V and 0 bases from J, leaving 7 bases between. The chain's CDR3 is CASRGTSTDTQYF. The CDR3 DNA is TGTGCCAGTAGGGGGACTAGCACAGATACGCAGTATTTT.

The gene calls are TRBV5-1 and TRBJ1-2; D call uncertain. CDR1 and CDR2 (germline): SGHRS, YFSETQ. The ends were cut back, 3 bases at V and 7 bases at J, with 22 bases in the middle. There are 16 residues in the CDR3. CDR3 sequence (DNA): TGCGCCAGCAGCTCATCCGGTAGAGAAGGCTGGGGTGGCTACACCTTC. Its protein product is CASSSSGREGWGGYTF.

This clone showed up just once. The CDR3 DNA reads as TGTGCCAGCAGCTTCACCGACAGGGCTGAAGCTTTCTTT. Protein: CASSFTDRAEAFF. V is TRBV7-3 and J is TRBJ1-1; 7 bases align to TRBD1. V gave up 3 bases and J gave up 6 bases; unmatched junction bases: 4. CDR3 length equals 13 residues. CDR1 and CDR2 (germline): SGHTA, FQGTGA.

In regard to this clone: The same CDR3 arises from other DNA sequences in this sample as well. The CDR3 is CASSTDRGGNSPLHF. Here the CDR3 DNA reads TGTGCCAGCAGCACGGACAGAGGAGGTAATTCACCCCTCCACTTT. The gene calls are TRBV27 and TRBJ1-6, with D tentatively TRBD1 (6 bases). V lost 6 bases to trimming and J lost 6 bases, with 15 bases between them. The CDR3 covers 15 residues. Germline assignment: CDR1 MNHEY and CDR2 SMNVEV (reference sequence).

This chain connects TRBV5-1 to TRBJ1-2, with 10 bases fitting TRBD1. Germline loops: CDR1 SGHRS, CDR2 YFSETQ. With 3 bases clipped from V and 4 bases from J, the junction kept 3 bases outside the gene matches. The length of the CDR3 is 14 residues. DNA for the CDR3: TGCGCCAGCAGCTCGGACAGGGGGATCTATGGCTACACCTTC. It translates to CASSSDRGIYGYTF. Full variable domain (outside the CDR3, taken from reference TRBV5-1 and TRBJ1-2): KAGVTQTPRYLIKTRGQQVTLSCSPISGHRSVSWYQQTPGQGLQFLFEYFSETQRNKGNFPGRFSGRQFSNSRSEMNVSTLELGDSALYLCASSSDRGIYGYTFGSGTRLTVV.

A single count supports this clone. The CDR3 loop is CASSYNLAAQYF. CDR3 nucleotide sequence: TGTGCCAGCAGTTACAACCTCGCGGCCCAGTACTTC. The gene calls are TRBV6-6 and TRBJ2-5, with D hard to call. The CDR3 consists of 12 residues. V gave up 2 bases and J gave up 9 bases, with 10 bases separating them. The germline V gene has CDR1 MNHNY and CDR2 SVGAGI (reference sequence).

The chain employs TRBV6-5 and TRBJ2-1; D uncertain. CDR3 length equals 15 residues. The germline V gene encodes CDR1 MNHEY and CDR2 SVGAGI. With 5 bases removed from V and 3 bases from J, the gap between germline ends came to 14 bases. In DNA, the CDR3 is TGTGCCAGCAGTCGTACGAAACGGATCTACAATGAGCAGTTCTTC. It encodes CASSRTKRIYNEQFF.

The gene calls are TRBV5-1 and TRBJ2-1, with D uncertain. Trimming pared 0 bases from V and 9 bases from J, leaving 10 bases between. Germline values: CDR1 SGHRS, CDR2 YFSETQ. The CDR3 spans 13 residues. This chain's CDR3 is CASSLDLVGEQFF. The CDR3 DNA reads TGCGCCAGCAGCTTGGACTTAGTTGGTGAGCAGTTCTTC.

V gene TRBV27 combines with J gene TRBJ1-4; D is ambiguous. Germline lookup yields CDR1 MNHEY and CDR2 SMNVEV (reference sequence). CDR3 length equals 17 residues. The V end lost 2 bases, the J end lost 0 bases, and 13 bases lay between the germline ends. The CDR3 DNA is TGTGCCAGCAGTTTAACGACCTGGGAGGCAACTAATGAAAAACTGTTTTTT. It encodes CASSLTTWEATNEKLFF.

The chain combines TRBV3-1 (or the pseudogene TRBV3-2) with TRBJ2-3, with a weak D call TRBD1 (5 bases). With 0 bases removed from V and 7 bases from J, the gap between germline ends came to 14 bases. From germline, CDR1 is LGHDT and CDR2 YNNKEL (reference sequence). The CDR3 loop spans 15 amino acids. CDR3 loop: CASSQDRPQGHTQYF. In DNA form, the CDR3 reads TGTGCCAGCAGCCAAGACCGTCCCCAGGGCCATACGCAGTATTTT.

For the CDR3, the DNA is TGTGCCAACGCTGGACTAGCGGGAACCACAGATACGCAGTATTTT. It specifies CANAGLAGTTDTQYF. J is TRBJ2-3 and V is TRBV10-3, with 12 bases fitting TRBD2. This CDR3 spans 15 amino acids. The V gene's germline CDR1 is ENHRY and CDR2 SYGVKD. J gave up 2 bases and V 10 bases, and 7 bases lay outside the gene matches.

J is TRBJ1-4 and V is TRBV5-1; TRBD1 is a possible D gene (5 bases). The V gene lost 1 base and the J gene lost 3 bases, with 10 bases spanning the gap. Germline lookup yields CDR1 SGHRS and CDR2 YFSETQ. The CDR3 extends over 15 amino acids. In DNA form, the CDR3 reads TGCGCCAGCAGCTTGCCCAGGGATCCTAATGAAAAACTGTTTTTT. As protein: CASSLPRDPNEKLFF.

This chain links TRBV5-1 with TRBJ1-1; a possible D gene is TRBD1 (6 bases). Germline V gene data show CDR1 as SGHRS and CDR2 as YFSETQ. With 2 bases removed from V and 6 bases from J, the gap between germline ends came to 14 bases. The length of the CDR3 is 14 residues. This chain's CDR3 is CASSLQGYTPEAFF. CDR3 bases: TGCGCCAGCAGCTTACAGGGTTATACGCCTGAAGCTTTCTTT. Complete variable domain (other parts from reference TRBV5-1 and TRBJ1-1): KAGVTQTPRYLIKTRGQQVTLSCSPISGHRSVSWYQQTPGQGLQFLFEYFSETQRNKGNFPGRFSGRQFSNSRSEMNVSTLELGDSALYLCASSLQGYTPEAFFGQGTRLTVV.

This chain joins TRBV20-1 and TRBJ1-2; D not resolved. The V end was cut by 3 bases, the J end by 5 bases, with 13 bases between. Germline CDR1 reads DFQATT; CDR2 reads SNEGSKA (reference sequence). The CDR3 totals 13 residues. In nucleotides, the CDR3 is TGCAGTGCTAGTTGGCGGGGATTGTATGGCTACACCTTC. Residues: CSASWRGLYGYTF.

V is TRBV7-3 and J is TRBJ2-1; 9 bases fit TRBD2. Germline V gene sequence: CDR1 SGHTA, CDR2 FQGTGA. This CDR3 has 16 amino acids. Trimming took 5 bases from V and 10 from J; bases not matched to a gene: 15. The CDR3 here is CASSQLAAGGPGEQFF. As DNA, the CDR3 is TGTGCCAGCAGCCAGCTAGCTGCGGGAGGGCCGGGGGAGCAGTTCTTC. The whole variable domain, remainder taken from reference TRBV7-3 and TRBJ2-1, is GAGVSQTPSNKVTEKGKYVELRCDPISGHTALYWYRQSLGQGPEFLIYFQGTGAADDSGLPNDRFFAVRPEGSVSTLKIQRTERGDSAVYLCASSQLAAGGPGEQFFGPGTRLTVL.

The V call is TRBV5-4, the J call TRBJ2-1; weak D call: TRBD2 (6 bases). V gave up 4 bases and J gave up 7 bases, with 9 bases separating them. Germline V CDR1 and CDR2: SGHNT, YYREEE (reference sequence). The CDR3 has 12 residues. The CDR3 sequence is CASSPRENEQFF. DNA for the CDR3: TGTGCCAGCAGCCCGCGGGAAAATGAGCAGTTCTTC.

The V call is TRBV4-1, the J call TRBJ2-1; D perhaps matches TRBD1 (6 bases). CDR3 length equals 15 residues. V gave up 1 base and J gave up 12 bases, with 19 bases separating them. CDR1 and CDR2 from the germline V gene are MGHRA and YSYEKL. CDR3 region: CASSQVGAVADGQFF. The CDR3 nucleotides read TGCGCCAGCAGCCAAGTGGGGGCGGTCGCCGATGGGCAGTTCTTC.

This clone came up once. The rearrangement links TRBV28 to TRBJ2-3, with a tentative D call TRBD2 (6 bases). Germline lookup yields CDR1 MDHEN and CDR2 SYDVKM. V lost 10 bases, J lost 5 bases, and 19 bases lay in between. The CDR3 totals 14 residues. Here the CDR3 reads CATAGGSYVDTQYF. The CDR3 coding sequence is TGTGCCACCGCAGGAGGGAGCTATGTAGATACGCAGTATTTT.

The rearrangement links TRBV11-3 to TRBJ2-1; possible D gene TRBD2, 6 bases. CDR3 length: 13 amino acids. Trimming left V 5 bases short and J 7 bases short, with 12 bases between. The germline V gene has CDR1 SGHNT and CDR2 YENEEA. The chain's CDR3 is CASSPRGRNEQFF. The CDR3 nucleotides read TGTGCCAGCAGCCCACGGGGGAGGAATGAGCAGTTCTTC.

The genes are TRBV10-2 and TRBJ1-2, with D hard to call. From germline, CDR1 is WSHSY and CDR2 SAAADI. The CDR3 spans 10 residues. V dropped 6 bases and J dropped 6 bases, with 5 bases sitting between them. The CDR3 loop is CASRDDGYTF. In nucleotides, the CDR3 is TGCGCCAGCAGGGATGATGGCTACACCTTC.